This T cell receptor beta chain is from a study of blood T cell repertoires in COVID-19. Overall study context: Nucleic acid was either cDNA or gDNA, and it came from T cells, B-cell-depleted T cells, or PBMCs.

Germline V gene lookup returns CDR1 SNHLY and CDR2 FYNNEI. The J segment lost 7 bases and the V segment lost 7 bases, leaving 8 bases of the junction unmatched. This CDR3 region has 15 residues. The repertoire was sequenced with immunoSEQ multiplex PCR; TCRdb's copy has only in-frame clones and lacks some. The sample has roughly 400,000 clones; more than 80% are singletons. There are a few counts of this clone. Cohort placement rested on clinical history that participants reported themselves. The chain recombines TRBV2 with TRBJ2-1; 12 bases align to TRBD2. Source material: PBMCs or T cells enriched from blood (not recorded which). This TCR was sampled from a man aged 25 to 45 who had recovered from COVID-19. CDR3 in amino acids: CASTQLAGGGNEQFF. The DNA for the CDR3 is TGTGCCAGCACCCAACTAGCGGGAGGTGGGAATGAGCAGTTCTTC.